The TCR beta chain described here comes from a study of tumor-infiltrating lymphocytes in oesophageal squamous cell carcinoma. TCRdb itself ran the PCR reads through MiXCR, one entry per CDR3 protein. Among 21,000 or so distinct CDR3 sequences listed, around two fifths were seen once. Germline loops: CDR1 SGDLS, CDR2 YYNGEE. The CDR3 runs 12 residues. Trimming stripped 4 bases from V and 4 bases from J, with 8 bases between. This TCR was recovered from a male donor with esophageal squamous cell carcinoma. Sequencing was done on a sample of esophageal tumor tissue. The chain joins TRBV9 to TRBJ1-2, with D unclear. In DNA, the CDR3 is TGTGCCAGCAGCACCGGGCTCTATGGCTACACCTTC. This gives the protein CASSTGLYGYTF.